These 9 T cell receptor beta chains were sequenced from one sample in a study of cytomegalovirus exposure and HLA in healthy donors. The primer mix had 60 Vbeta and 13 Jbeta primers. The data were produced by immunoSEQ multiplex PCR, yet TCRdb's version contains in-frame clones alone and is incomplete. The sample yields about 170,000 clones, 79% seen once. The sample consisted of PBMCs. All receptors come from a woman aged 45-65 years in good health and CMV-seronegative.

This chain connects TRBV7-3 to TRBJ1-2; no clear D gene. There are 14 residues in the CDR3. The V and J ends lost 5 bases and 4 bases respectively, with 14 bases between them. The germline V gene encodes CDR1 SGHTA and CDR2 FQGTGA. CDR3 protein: CASSPGEHSYGYTF. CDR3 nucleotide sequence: TGTGCCAGCAGCCCCGGAGAGCATTCCTATGGCTACACCTTC. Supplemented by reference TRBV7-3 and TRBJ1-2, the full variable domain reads GAGVSQTPSNKVTEKGKYVELRCDPISGHTALYWYRQSLGQGPEFLIYFQGTGAADDSGLPNDRFFAVRPEGSVSTLKIQRTERGDSAVYLCASSPGEHSYGYTFGSGTRLTVV.

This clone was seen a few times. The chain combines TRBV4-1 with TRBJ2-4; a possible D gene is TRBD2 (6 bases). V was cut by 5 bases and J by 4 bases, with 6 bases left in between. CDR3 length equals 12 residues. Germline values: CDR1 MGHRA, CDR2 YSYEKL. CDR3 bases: TGCGCCAGCAGCGCGGGGAAAAACATTCAGTACTTC. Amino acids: CASSAGKNIQYF.

The CDR3 here is CASSLTGGGETQYF. The CDR3 DNA sequence: TGTGCCAGCAGCTTGACAGGCGGGGGCGAGACCCAGTACTTC. V usage is TRBV7-3 and J usage is TRBJ2-5, with TRBD2 as a possible D gene (7 bases). V was pared by 3 bases and J by 5 bases, with 13 bases between. CDR3 length: 14 amino acids. Germline-derived CDR1 and CDR2 are SGHTA and FQGTGA.

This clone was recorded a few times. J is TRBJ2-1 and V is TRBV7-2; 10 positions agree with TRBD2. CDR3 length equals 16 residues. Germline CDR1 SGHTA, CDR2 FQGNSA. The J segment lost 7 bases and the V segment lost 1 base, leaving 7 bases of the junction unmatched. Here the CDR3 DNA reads TGTGCCAGCAGCTTAGATTTTAGCGGGAGGCTTAATGAGCAGTTCTTC. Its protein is CASSLDFSGRLNEQFF.

The CDR3: CASSPIAGAGNTEAFF. The CDR3 bases are TGTGCCAGCAGCCCGATAGCGGGCGCCGGGAACACTGAAGCTTTCTTT. The gene calls are TRBV5-5 and TRBJ1-1; D is undetermined. Deletions cut 4 bases from V and 1 base from J, with 17 bases between. Germline CDR1 is SGHKS and CDR2 is YYEKEE (reference sequence). The CDR3 has 16 residues. Supplemented by reference TRBV5-5 and TRBJ1-1, the full variable domain reads DAGVTQSPTHLIKTRGQQVTLRCSPISGHKSVSWYQQVLGQGPQFIFQYYEKEERGRGNFPDRFSARQFPNYSSELNVNALLLGDSALYLCASSPIAGAGNTEAFFGQGTRLTVV.

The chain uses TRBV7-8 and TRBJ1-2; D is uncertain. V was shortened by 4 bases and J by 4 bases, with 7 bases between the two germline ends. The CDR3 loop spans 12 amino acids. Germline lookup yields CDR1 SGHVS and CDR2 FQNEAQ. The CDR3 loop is CASSSSRYGYTF. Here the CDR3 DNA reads TGTGCCAGCAGCTCCTCGCGCTATGGCTACACCTTC.

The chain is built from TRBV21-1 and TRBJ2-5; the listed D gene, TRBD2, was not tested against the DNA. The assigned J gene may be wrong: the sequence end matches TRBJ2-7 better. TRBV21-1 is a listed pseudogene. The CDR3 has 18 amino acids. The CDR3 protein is CASSKVPPDTNPPYEQYF. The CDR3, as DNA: TGTGCCAGCAGCAAAGTACCCCCGGATACTAATCCGCCCTACGAGCAGTACTTC.

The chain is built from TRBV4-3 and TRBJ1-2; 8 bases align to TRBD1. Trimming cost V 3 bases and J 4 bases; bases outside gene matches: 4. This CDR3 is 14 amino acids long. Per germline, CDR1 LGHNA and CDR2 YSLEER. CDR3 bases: TGCGCCAGCAGCCACGGAACAGGGGGCTATGGCTACACCTTC. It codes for CASSHGTGGYGYTF.

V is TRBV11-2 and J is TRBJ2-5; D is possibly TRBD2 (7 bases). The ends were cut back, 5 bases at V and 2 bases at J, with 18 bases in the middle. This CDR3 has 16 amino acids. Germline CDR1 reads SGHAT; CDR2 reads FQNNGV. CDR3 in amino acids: CASSLLRGPPQETQYF. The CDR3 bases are TGTGCCAGCAGCCTCCTGCGGGGGCCACCGCAAGAGACCCAGTACTTC.